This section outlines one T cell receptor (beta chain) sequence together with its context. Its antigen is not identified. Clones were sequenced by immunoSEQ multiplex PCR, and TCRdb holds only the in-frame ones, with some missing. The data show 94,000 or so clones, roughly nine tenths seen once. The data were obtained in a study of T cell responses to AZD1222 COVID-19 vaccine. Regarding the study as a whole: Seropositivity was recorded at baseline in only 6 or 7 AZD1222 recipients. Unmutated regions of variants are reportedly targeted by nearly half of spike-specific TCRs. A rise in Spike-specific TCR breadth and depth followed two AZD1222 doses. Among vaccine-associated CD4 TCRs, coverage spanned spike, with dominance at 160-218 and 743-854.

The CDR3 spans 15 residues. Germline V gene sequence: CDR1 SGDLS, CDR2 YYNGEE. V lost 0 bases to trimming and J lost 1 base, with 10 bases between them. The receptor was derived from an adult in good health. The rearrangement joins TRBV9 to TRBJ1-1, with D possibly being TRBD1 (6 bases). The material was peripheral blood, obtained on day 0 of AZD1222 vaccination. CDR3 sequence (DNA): TGTGCCAGCAGCGTAGGGGCAGGGGCGAACACTGAAGCTTTCTTT. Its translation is CASSVGAGANTEAFF.